Listed below are T cell receptor beta chains from one sample, sequenced in a study of a mutant IDH1 vaccine in newly diagnosed glioma. These receptors' targets are unknown. Some clones are missing from TCRdb's copy, which holds only in-frame ones; the method was immunoSEQ multiplex PCR. The sample lists about 38,000 clones, 81% occurring once. Sequencing used PBMCs, obtained from a glioma patient whose treatment included an IDH1 peptide vaccine. These receptors all stem from a man between 40 and 49 years old with glioma. Both conserved end residues are part of each CDR3. A D gene is named only where the DNA matches it firmly. Part of the rows lack a size; the others show once, few, many or a class for expanded clones.

CDR3 protein: CASSLWTSGGYNEQFF
CDR3 DNA: TGTGCCAGCAGCCTATGGACTAGCGGGGGCTACAATGAGCAGTTCTTC
CDR3 length: 16
D gene: TRBD2
J gene: TRBJ2-1
clone size: -
V gene: TRBV11-2

CDR3 protein: CASSLWTISSTDTQYF
CDR3 DNA: TGTGCCAGCAGCTTATGGACGATTTCTAGCACAGATACGCAGTATTTT
CDR3 length: 16
D gene: -
J gene: TRBJ2-3
clone size: -
V gene: TRBV13

CDR3 protein: CASSFGTRVREQYF
CDR3 DNA: TGTGCCAGCAGTTTCGGGACCCGAGTCCGCGAGCAGTACTTC
CDR3 length: 14
D gene: -
J gene: TRBJ2-7
clone size: -
V gene: TRBV7-2

CDR3 protein: CASSVSDISGNTIYF
CDR3 DNA: TGTGCCAGCAGTGTCTCCGACATCTCTGGAAACACCATATATTTT
CDR3 length: 15
D gene: -
J gene: TRBJ1-3
clone size: once
V gene: TRBV2

CDR3 protein: CASSLSRGRKGTGELFF
CDR3 DNA: TGTGCCAGCAGCTTGTCCAGGGGGAGAAAGGGGACCGGGGAGCTGTTTTTT
CDR3 length: 17
D gene: TRBD1
J gene: TRBJ2-2
clone size: -
V gene: TRBV5-4

CDR3 protein: CASSFSTSRRTSSYEQYF
CDR3 DNA: TGTGCCAGCAGCTTTTCGACGAGCCGTCGGACGAGCTCCTACGAGCAGTACTTC
CDR3 length: 18
D gene: -
J gene: TRBJ2-7
clone size: -
V gene: TRBV5-4

CDR3 protein: CASSFGTGDDNGYTF
CDR3 DNA: TGTGCCAGCAGCTTTGGGACAGGGGATGATAATGGCTACACCTTC
CDR3 length: 15
D gene: TRBD1
J gene: TRBJ1-2
clone size: once
V gene: TRBV13

CDR3 protein: CASSAGTGADWPQHF
CDR3 DNA: TGTGCCAGCAGTGCCGGGACAGGGGCCGACTGGCCCCAGCATTTT
CDR3 length: 15
D gene: TRBD1
J gene: TRBJ1-5
clone size: -
V gene: TRBV28

CDR3 protein: CASSSGGSPLHF
CDR3 DNA: TGTGCCAGCAGCTCAGGGGGTTCACCCCTCCACTTT
CDR3 length: 12
D gene: TRBD1
J gene: TRBJ1-6
clone size: -
V gene: TRBV7-2

CDR3 protein: CSVRTSGKADEQFF
CDR3 DNA: TGCAGCGTTCGGACTAGCGGGAAGGCAGATGAGCAGTTCTTC
CDR3 length: 14
D gene: TRBD2
J gene: TRBJ2-1
clone size: -
V gene: TRBV29-1

CDR3 protein: CASSGLGQGTDTQYF
CDR3 DNA: TGTGCCAGCAGCGGCTTGGGACAGGGGACAGATACGCAGTATTTT
CDR3 length: 15
D gene: TRBD1
J gene: TRBJ2-3
clone size: -
V gene: TRBV11-3

CDR3 protein: CASSFTSGTYEQYF
CDR3 DNA: TGTGCCAGCAGCTTTACTAGCGGTACCTACGAGCAGTACTTC
CDR3 length: 14
D gene: TRBD2
J gene: TRBJ2-7
clone size: few
V gene: TRBV11-2

CDR3 protein: CASSLGLAGAVTDTQYF
CDR3 DNA: TGTGCCAGCAGCCTGGGACTAGCGGGAGCGGTTACAGATACGCAGTATTTT
CDR3 length: 17
D gene: TRBD2
J gene: TRBJ2-3
clone size: -
V gene: TRBV9

CDR3 protein: CASSPRTSGVSPGDTQYF
CDR3 DNA: TGTGCCAGCTCACCAAGGACTAGCGGGGTCAGTCCCGGTGATACGCAGTATTTT
CDR3 length: 18
D gene: TRBD2
J gene: TRBJ2-3
clone size: -
V gene: TRBV18

CDR3 protein: CASSQERGGNSPLHF
CDR3 DNA: TGCGCCAGCAGCCAAGAACGGGGAGGAAATTCACCCCTCCACTTT
CDR3 length: 15
D gene: -
J gene: TRBJ1-6
clone size: -
V gene: TRBV4-3